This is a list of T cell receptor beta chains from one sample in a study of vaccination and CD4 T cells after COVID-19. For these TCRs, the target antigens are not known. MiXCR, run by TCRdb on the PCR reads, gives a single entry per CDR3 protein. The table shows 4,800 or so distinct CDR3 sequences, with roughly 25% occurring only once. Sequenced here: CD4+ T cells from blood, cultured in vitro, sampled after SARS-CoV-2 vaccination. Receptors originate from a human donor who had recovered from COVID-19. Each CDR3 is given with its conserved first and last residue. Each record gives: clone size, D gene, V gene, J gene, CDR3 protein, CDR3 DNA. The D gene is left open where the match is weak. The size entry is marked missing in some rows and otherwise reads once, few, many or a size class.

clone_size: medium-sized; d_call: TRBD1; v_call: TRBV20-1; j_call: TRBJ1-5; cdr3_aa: CSAGDRGRGNQPQHF; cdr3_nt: TGCAGTGCTGGGGACAGGGGGCGAGGCAATCAGCCCCAGCATTTT
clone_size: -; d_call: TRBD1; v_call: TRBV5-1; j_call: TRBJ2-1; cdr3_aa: CASSSSGTEYNEQFF; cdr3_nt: TGCGCCAGCAGCTCCTCCGGGACAGAATACAATGAGCAGTTCTTC
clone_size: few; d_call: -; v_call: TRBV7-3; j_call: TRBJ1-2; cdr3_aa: CASSLTRVNYGYTF; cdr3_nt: TGTGCCAGCAGCTTAACCCGAGTTAACTATGGCTACACCTTC
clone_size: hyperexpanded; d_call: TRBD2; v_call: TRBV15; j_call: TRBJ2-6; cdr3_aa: CATSRGRAGVGSGANVLTF; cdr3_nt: TGTGCCACCAGCAGAGGTCGGGCGGGAGTGGGGTCTGGGGCCAACGTCCTGACTTTC
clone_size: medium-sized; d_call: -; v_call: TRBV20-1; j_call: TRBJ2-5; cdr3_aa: CSARDGLGGGIETQYF; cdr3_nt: TGCAGTGCTAGAGATGGTCTCGGGGGCGGTATCGAGACCCAGTACTTC
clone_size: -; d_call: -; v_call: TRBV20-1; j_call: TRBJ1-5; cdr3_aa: CSAREDRFQPQHF; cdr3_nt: TGCAGTGCTAGGGAAGACAGATTTCAGCCCCAGCATTTT
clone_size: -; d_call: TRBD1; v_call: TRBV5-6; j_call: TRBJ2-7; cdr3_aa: CASSRRDRGGEQYF; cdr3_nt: TGTGCCAGCAGCCGCAGGGACAGGGGGGGAGAGCAGTACTTC
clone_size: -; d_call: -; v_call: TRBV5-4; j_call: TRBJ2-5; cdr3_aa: CASSWTANQETQYF; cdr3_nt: TGTGCCAGCAGCTGGACAGCCAACCAAGAGACCCAGTACTTC
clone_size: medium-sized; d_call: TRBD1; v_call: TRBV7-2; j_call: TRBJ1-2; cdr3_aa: CASSLGAGGGYTF; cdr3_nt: TGTGCCAGCAGCTTAGGGGCAGGGGGAGGCTACACCTTC
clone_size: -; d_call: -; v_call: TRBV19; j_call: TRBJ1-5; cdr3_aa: CASTFRVNQPQHF; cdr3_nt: TGTGCCAGTACGTTCAGGGTAAATCAGCCCCAGCATTTT
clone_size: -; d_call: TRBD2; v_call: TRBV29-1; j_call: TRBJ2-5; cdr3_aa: CSVEPAGGPGETQYF; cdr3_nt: TGCAGCGTTGAGCCAGCGGGAGGGCCGGGGGAGACCCAGTACTTC
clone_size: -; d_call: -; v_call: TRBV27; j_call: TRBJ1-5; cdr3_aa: CASSLEGGGFGNQPQHF; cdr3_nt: TGTGCCAGCAGTTTGGAGGGAGGGGGATTTGGGAATCAGCCCCAGCATTTT
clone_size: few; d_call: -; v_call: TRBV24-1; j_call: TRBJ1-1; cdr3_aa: CATSEQGNTEAFF; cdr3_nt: TGTGCCACCAGTGAACAGGGTAACACTGAAGCTTTCTTT
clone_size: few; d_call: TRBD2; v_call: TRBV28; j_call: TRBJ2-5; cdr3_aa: CASSLGGGALGTQYF; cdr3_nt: TGTGCCAGCAGTTTAGGCGGGGGGGCCTTAGGGACCCAGTACTTC
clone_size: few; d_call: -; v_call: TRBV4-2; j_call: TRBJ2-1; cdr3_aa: CASSQDLNEQFF; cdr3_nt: TGTGCCAGCAGCCAAGACTTGAATGAGCAGTTCTTC
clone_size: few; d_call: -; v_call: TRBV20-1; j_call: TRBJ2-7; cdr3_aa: CSAAKGPDPRLRYF; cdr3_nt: TGCAGTGCTGCCAAGGGCCCCGACCCCCGTCTTCGGTACTTC
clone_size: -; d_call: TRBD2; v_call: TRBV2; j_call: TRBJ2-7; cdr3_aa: CASSPSGGGYEQYF; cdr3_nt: TGTGCCAGCAGTCCCTCCGGCGGGGGGTACGAGCAGTACTTC
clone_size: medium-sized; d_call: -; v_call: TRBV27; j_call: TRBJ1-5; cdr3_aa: CASSSNGKPQHF; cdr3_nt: TGTGCCAGCAGTTCAAATGGCAAGCCCCAGCATTTT
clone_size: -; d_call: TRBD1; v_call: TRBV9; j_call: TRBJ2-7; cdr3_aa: CASSVQDRASEQYF; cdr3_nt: TGTGCCAGCAGCGTACAGGACAGGGCATCCGAGCAGTACTTC
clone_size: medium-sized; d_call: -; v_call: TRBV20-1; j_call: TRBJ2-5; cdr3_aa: CSAQAARGDHETQYF; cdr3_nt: TGCAGTGCCCAGGCGGCTAGGGGGGATCACGAGACCCAGTACTTC
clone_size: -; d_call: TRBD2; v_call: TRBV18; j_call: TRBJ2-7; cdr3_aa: CASSSSGILYEQYF; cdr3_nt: TGTGCCAGCTCATCGAGCGGGATCCTCTACGAGCAGTACTTC
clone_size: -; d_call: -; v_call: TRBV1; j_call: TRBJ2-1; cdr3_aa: CTSHRAGTYNEQFF; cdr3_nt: TGCACCAGTCATCGGGCGGGTACCTACAATGAGCAGTTCTTC
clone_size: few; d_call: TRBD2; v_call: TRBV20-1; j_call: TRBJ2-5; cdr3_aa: CSATSGGTGETQYF; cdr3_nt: TGCAGTGCTACTAGCGGGGGGACAGGAGAGACCCAGTACTTC
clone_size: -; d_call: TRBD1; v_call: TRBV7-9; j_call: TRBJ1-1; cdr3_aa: CASSTQTGDTEAFF; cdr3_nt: TGTGCCAGCAGCACCCAGACAGGGGACACTGAAGCTTTCTTT
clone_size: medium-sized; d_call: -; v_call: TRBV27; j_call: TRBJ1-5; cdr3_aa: CASSLLGQPQHF; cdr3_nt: TGTGCCAGCAGTTTATTAGGGCAGCCCCAGCATTTT